These 15 T cell receptor beta chains came from one sample sequenced in a study of T cells in Graves' hyperthyroidism and ophthalmopathy. TCR beta CDR3 regions were amplified from RNA. Carried out on the TCR CDR3, a first-round RT-PCR used the HTBI primer set. TCRdb reanalysed the multiplex PCR reads using MiXCR and keeps one entry per CDR3 protein. In the table there are about 250,000 distinct CDR3 sequences, approximately 23% of which are singletons. The sequencing sample was made of blood. The receptor source for this set is a woman aged 40 to 50 with Graves' ophthalmopathy.

The table lists this clonotype with many counts. In nucleotides, the CDR3 is TGCGCCAGCAGCCAAAACAGGGTCGTCAACACTGAAGCTTTCTTT. It encodes CASSQNRVVNTEAFF. The chain has TRBV4-1 and TRBJ1-1; TRBD1 is a possible D gene (6 bases). Trimming removed 2 bases at V and 2 bases at J, with 12 bases between. The germline V gene encodes CDR1 MGHRA and CDR2 YSYEKL. The CDR3 loop spans 15 amino acids.

In this sample, this clonotype turned up many times. This chain joins TRBV5-4 and TRBJ2-5; the D is unclear. The V gene's germline CDR1 is SGHNT and CDR2 YYREEE (reference sequence). The length of the CDR3 is 14 residues. The V end lost 2 bases, the J end lost 3 bases, and 11 bases lay between the germline ends. The CDR3, as DNA: TGTGCCAGCAGCTTAACAGAAAATAAAGAGACCCAGTACTTC. Amino acids: CASSLTENKETQYF.

This clonotype was counted at least ten times. The chain couples TRBV19 to TRBJ2-7; a possible D gene is TRBD1 (6 bases). The ends were cut back, 5 bases at V and 3 bases at J, with 14 bases in the middle. CDR1 and CDR2 (germline): LNHDA, SQIVND (reference sequence). This CDR3 has 14 residues. The CDR3 sequence: CASSPGTYVYEQYF. CDR3 coding DNA: TGTGCCAGTAGTCCTGGGACATATGTCTACGAGCAGTACTTC.

This clonotype appeared many times. This rearrangement joins TRBV27 to TRBJ2-7, with D possibly TRBD1 on 6 matching bases. V lost 7 bases, J lost 3 bases, and 22 bases lay in between. Germline V lookup: CDR1 MNHEY, CDR2 SMNVEV (reference sequence). The CDR3 is 16 residues long. As DNA, the CDR3 is TGTGCCAGCAAACCGGGACACACCTCGACTCTCTACGAGCAGTACTTC. It is translated as CASKPGHTSTLYEQYF.

This clonotype was recorded many times. The CDR3 is CSVPSGLKETQYF. The DNA for the CDR3 is TGCAGCGTACCTAGCGGGTTAAAAGAGACCCAGTACTTC. The rearrangement joins TRBV29-1 to TRBJ2-5; 8 positions agree with TRBD2. This CDR3 has 13 residues. The germline gives CDR1 SQVTM, CDR2 ANQGSEA. Trimming cost V 6 bases and J 3 bases; bases outside gene matches: 6.

A remark on this clonotype: A read error may explain this, as a much larger clone is one base away. This chain uses TRBV6-1 with TRBJ2-1; 12 bases line up with TRBD2. The CDR3 is made up of 16 amino acids. Germline values: CDR1 MNHNS, CDR2 SASEGT. In DNA, the CDR3 is TGTGCCAGCAGCGGACTAGCGGGGTTCTCCTACAATGATCAGTTCTTC. Its translation is CASSGLAGFSYNDQFF.

The chain uses TRBV29-1 and TRBJ2-5; D gene uncertain. The CDR3 has 14 amino acids. V was cut by 6 bases and J by 7 bases, with 21 bases left in between. Germline loops: CDR1 SQVTM, CDR2 ANQGSEA. The CDR3 is CSVYRRANVGTQYF. The CDR3 nucleotides are TGCAGCGTATACCGACGGGCCAACGTTGGGACCCAGTACTTC.

There are many counts of this clonotype. The CDR3 DNA is TGTGCCAGCAGTTACTCGTACGGGACTGTGAACACCGGGGAGCTGTTTTTT. Translation gives CASSYSYGTVNTGELFF. The rearrangement uses TRBV6-5 and TRBJ2-2; a possible D gene is TRBD2 (6 bases). Deletions cut 0 bases from V and 1 base from J, with 12 bases between. Germline-derived CDR1 and CDR2 are MNHEY and SVGAGI. CDR3 length: 17 residues.

At least ten counts were recorded for this clonotype. The junction does not match germline at one end; this may be a read error. This chain links TRBV27 with TRBJ1-1; the D is unclear. This CDR3 region has 13 residues. CDR1 and CDR2 (germline): MNHEY, SMNVEV (reference sequence). CDR3 sequence: CASSLIGSTGAFF. For the CDR3, the DNA is TGTGCCAGCAGTTTAATAGGGTCCACTGGAGCTTTCTTT.

This clonotype appeared many times. This chain connects TRBV7-2 to TRBJ2-2; 8 bases line up with TRBD1. The CDR3 is made up of 15 amino acids. V was pared by 5 bases and J by 6 bases, with 8 bases of the junction left unmatched. The germline V gene encodes CDR1 SGHTA and CDR2 FQGNSA. CDR3 loop: CASSRRTGSPGELFF. The DNA for the CDR3 is TGTGCCAGCAGCCGACGGACAGGGAGTCCCGGGGAGCTGTTTTTT. Based on the CDR3 plus reference TRBV7-2 and TRBJ2-2, the full variable domain is GAGVSQSPSNKVTEKGKDVELRCDPISGHTALYWYRQSLGQGLEFLIYFQGNSAPDKSGLPSDRFSAERTGGSVSTLTIQRTQQEDSAVYLCASSRRTGSPGELFFGEGSRLTVL.

This clonotype was observed at least ten times. V is TRBV28 and J is TRBJ2-5, with 11 bases fitting TRBD2. The CDR3 extends over 22 amino acids. The V gene end was trimmed by 3 bases and the J gene end by 3 bases; junction bases not matched to a gene: 24. Germline CDR1 reads MDHEN; CDR2 reads SYDVKM. The CDR3 DNA reads as TGTGCCAGCAGTTTTGCCCGCACACGATCCGGGATGACTAGCGGGACCAAAGAGACCCAGTACTTC. As protein: CASSFARTRSGMTSGTKETQYF.

This clonotype was seen at least ten times. This chain links TRBV7-2 with TRBJ2-7, with D maybe TRBD1 (7 bases). The CDR3 extends over 11 amino acids. V was cut by 5 bases and J by 9 bases, with 11 bases left in between. The germline V gene encodes CDR1 SGHTA and CDR2 FQGNSA. CDR3 protein: CASSEQGGQYF. CDR3 nucleotide sequence: TGTGCCAGCAGCGAGCAGGGGGGGCAGTACTTC.

The chain employs TRBV2 and TRBJ1-5; no firm D call. The CDR3 has 15 residues. The V gene lost 6 bases and the J gene lost 1 base, with 13 bases spanning the gap. The germline V gene has CDR1 SNHLY and CDR2 FYNNEI. The CDR3 region is CASSVTWMSNQPQHF. CDR3 DNA: TGTGCCAGCAGCGTTACTTGGATGAGCAATCAGCCCCAGCATTTT.

This clonotype was counted ten times or more. This chain connects TRBV28 to TRBJ1-2, with TRBD1 identical over 9 bases. The CDR3 contains 16 residues. Germline lookup yields CDR1 MDHEN and CDR2 SYDVKM. V dropped 7 bases and J dropped 4; count of bases not matched to a gene: 13. The CDR3 DNA follows: TGTGCCAGCACCCTTCTGGGACAGGGAATATCCTATGGCTACACCTTC. Protein sequence: CASTLLGQGISYGYTF.

This chain links TRBV15 with TRBJ1-1; D remains unclear. Trimming removed 10 bases at V and 7 bases at J, with 13 bases between. CDR3 length: 11 amino acids. Germline CDR1 LNHNV, CDR2 YYDKDF (reference sequence). The CDR3 spells CAILMGGEAFF. For the CDR3, the DNA is TGTGCCATACTCATGGGCGGTGAAGCTTTCTTT.